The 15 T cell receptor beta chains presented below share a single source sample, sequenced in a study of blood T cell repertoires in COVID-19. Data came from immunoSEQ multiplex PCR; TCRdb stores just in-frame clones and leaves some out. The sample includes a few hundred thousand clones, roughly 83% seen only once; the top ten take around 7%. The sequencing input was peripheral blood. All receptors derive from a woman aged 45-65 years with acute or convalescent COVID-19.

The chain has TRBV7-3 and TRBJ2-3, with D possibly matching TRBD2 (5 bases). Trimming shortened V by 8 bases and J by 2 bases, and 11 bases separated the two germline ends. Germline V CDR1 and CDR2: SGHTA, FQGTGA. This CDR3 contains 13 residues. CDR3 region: CASSNGDTDTQYF. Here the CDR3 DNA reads TGTGCCAGCTCCAACGGGGACACAGATACGCAGTATTTT.

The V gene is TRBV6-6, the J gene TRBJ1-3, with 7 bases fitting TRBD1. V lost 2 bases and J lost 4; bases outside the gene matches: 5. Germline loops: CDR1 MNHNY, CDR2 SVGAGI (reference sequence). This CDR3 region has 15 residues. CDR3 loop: CASSYQTGVGNTIYF. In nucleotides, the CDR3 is TGTGCCAGCAGTTACCAAACAGGGGTAGGAAACACCATATATTTT.

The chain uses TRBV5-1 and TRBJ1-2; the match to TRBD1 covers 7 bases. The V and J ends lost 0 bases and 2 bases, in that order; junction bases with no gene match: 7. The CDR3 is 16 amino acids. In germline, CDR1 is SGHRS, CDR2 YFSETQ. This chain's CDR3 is CASSLDTGQINYGYTF. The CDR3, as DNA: TGCGCCAGCAGCTTGGATACGGGACAGATCAACTATGGCTACACCTTC.

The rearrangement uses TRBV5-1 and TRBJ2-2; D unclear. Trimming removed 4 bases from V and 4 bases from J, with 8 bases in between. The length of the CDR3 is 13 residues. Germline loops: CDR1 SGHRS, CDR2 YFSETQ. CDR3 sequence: CASSQLRTGELFF. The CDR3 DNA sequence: TGCGCCAGCAGCCAACTGCGCACCGGGGAGCTGTTTTTT. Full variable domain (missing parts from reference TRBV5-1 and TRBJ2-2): KAGVTQTPRYLIKTRGQQVTLSCSPISGHRSVSWYQQTPGQGLQFLFEYFSETQRNKGNFPGRFSGRQFSNSRSEMNVSTLELGDSALYLCASSQLRTGELFFGEGSRLTVL.

The CDR3 DNA reads TGTGCCAGCAGCCCCTTAGCGGGAGCGGCCGCTAGCACAGATACGCAGTATTTT. Encoded protein: CASSPLAGAAASTDTQYF. The chain has TRBV5-6 and TRBJ2-3; 9 bases match TRBD2. The CDR3 is 18 amino acids. The V and J ends lost 4 bases and 0 bases, in that order; junction bases with no gene match: 12. In germline, CDR1 is SGHDT, CDR2 YYEEEE.

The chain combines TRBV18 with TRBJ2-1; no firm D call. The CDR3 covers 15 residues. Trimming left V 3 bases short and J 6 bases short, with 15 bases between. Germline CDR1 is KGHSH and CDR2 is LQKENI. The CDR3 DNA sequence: TGTGCCAGCTCACCTATATCGTCTTTCAGCAATGAGCAGTTCTTC. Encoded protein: CASSPISSFSNEQFF. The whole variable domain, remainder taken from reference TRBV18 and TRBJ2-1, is NAGVMQNPRHLVRRRGQEARLRCSPMKGHSHVYWYRQLPEEGLKFMVYLQKENIIDESGMPKERFSAEFPKEGPSILRIQQVVRGDSAAYFCASSPISSFSNEQFFGPGTRLTVL.

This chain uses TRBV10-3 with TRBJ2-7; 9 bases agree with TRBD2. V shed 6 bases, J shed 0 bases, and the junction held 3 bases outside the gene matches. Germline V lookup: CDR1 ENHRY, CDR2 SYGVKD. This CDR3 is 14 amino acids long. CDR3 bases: TGTGCCATCAGACGACTAGCGGACTCCTACGAGCAGTACTTC. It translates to CAIRRLADSYEQYF.

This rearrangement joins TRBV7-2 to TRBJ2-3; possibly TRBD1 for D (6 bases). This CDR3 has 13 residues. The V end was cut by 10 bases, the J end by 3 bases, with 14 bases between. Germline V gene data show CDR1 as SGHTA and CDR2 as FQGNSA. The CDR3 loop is CATARGSTDTQYF. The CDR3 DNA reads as TGTGCCACTGCTAGGGGGAGTACAGATACGCAGTATTTT.

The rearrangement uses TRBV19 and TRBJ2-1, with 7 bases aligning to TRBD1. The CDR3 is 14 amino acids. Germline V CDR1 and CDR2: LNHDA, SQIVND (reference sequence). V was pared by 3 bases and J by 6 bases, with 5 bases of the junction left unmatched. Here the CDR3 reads CASSILRTGNEQFF. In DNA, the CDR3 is TGTGCCAGTAGTATTTTAAGGACAGGCAATGAGCAGTTCTTC.

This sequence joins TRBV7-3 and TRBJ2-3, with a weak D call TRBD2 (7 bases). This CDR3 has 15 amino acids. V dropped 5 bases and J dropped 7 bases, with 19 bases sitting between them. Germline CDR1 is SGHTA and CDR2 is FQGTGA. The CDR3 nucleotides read TGTGCCAGCAGCCCCGAGGGGGGAGGGCAAAATACGCAGTATTTT. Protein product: CASSPEGGGQNTQYF.

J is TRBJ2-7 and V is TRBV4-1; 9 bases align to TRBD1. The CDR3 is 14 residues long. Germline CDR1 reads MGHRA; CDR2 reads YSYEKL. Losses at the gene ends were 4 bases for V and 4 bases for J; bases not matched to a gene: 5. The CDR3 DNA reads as TGCGCCAGCAGCCTCCAGACAGGGGGGTACGAGCAGTACTTC. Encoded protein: CASSLQTGGYEQYF.

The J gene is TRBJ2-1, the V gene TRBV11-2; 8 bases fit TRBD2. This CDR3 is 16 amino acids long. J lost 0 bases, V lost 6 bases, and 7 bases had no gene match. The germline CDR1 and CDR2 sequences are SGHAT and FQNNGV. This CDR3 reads CASSGIAGSSYNEQFF. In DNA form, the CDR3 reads TGTGCCAGCAGTGGAATAGCGGGGAGCTCCTACAATGAGCAGTTCTTC.

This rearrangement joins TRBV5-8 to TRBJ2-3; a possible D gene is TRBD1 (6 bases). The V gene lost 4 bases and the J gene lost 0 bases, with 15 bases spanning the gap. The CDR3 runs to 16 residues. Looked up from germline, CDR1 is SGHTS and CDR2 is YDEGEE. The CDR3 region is CASSRRDKTSTDTQYF. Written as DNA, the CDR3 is TGTGCCAGCAGCCGCCGGGACAAAACTAGCACAGATACGCAGTATTTT.

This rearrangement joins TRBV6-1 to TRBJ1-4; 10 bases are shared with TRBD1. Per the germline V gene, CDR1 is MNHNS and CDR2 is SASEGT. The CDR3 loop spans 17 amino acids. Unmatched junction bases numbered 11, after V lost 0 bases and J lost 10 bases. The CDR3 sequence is CASSEAYRDRGSRKLFF. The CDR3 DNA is TGTGCCAGCAGTGAAGCTTACCGGGACAGGGGCTCTCGAAAACTGTTTTTT.

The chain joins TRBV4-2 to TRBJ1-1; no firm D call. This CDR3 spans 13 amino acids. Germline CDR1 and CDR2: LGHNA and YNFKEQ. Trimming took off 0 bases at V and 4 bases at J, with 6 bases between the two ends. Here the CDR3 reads CASSQDRSTEAFF. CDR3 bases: TGTGCCAGCAGCCAAGATCGGTCCACTGAAGCTTTCTTT.